One sample yielded the 4 T cell receptor beta chains listed below, sequenced in a study of blood T cells in healthy people across ages. With a J-beta primer mix and a sample-barcoded 5' primer, a second PCR ran 7 to 11 cycles. TCRdb redid the calling of the 5' RACE reads with MiXCR, one entry per CDR3 protein. The sample holds 650,000 to 700,000 distinct CDR3 sequences, 32% seen once. Source material: blood. Receptors were obtained from a woman older than 75 in good health.

In its sample, this clonotype was seen many times. The chain links TRBV3-1 to TRBJ2-1, with D possibly matching TRBD2 (6 bases). This CDR3 region has 15 residues. Trimming took 4 bases from V and 7 from J, leaving 17 bases between them. Per the germline V gene, CDR1 is LGHDT and CDR2 is YNNKEL (reference sequence). The CDR3 spells CASSRPGGMSNEQFF. The CDR3 nucleotides are TGTGCCAGCAGCCGTCCCGGCGGGATGAGTAATGAGCAGTTCTTC.

This rearrangement joins TRBV5-1 to TRBJ1-1; TRBD1 matches at 7 bases. The CDR3 has 17 amino acids. The V gene end was trimmed by 0 bases and the J gene end by 5 bases; junction bases not matched to a gene: 13. CDR1 and CDR2 from the germline V gene are SGHRS and YFSETQ. This CDR3 is CASSLGETGRYQTEAFF. The CDR3 DNA is TGCGCCAGCAGCTTGGGAGAGACAGGGAGGTATCAAACTGAAGCTTTCTTT.

This clonotype has at least ten counts. Germline and junction disagree at one end, which may indicate a read error. CDR3 sequence: CASSLDVEQKYF. For the CDR3, the DNA is TGTGCCAGCAGTTTAGATGTCGAGCAAAAGTACTTC. This chain uses TRBV7-8 with TRBJ2-5; D ambiguous. The CDR3 spans 12 residues. Germline V CDR1 and CDR2: SGHVS, FQNEAQ.

This clonotype was observed a handful of times. The genes are TRBV12-3 or TRBV12-4 and TRBJ2-2; 10 bases map to TRBD1. V lost 0 bases to trimming and J lost 5 bases; unmatched junction nucleotides: 3. This CDR3 region has 16 residues. The CDR3 DNA reads TGTGCCAGCAGTTTAGCGACAGGGGGCGCGACCGGGGAGCTGTTTTTT. Translated: CASSLATGGATGELFF.